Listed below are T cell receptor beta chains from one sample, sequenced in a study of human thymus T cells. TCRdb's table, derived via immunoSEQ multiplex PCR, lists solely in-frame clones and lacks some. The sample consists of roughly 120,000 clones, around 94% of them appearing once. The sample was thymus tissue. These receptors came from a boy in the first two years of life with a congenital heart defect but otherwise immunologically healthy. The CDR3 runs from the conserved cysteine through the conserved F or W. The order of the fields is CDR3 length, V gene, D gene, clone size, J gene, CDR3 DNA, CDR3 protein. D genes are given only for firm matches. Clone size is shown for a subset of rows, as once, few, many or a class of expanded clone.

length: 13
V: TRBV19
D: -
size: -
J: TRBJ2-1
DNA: TGTGCCAGTAGTTCCACAAAAGGAAATGAGCAGTTCTTC
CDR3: CASSSTKGNEQFF

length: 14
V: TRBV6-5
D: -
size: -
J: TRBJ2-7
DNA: TGTGCCAGCAGTCGGACTCGTCGTCCCTACGAGCAGTACTTC
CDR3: CASSRTRRPYEQYF

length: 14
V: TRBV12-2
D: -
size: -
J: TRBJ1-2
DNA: TGTGCAAGTCGCTCCGCGGACAGTTACTATGGCTACACCTTC
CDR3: CASRSADSYYGYTF

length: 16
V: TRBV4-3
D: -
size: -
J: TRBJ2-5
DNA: TGCGCCAGCAGCCAAGATGACGCAGGGGCCCGAGAGACCCAGTACTTC
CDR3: CASSQDDAGARETQYF

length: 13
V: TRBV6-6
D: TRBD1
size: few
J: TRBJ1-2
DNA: TGTGCCAGCAGTCCTACAGGGGAGGAAGGCTACACCTTC
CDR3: CASSPTGEEGYTF

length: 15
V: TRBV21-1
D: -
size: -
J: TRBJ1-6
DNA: TGTGCCAGCACCCTTTGCCAGGGGATGAATTCACCCCTCCACTTT
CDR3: CASTLCQGMNSPLHF

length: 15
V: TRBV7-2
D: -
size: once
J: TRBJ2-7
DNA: TGTGCCAGCAGCTTAGTAGCCAAGAGCTCCTACGAGCAGTACTTC
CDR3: CASSLVAKSSYEQYF

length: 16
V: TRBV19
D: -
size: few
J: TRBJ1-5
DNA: TGTGCCAGTAGTATCGCTGAGGGGATTAGCAATCAGCCCCAGCATTTT
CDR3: CASSIAEGISNQPQHF

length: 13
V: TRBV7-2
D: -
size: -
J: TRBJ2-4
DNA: TGTGCCAGCAGCACCCTGAAGGAAAACATTCAGTACTTC
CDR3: CASSTLKENIQYF

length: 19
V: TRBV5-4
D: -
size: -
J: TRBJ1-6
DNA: TGTGCCAGCAGCTTGCGGGGGCTGGCGGACGCTAAACGGGATTCACCCCTCCACTTT
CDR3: CASSLRGLADAKRDSPLHF

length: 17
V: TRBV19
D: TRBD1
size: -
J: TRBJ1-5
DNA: TGTGCCAGCCCTTACAGGGGCCATCACCCTAGCAATCAGCCCCAGCATTTT
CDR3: CASPYRGHHPSNQPQHF

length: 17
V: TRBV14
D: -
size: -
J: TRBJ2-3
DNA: TGTGCCAGCAGCCAAGATAAACAGGATGACAGCACAGATACGCAGTATTTT
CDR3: CASSQDKQDDSTDTQYF

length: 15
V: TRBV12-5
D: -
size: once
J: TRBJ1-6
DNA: TGTGCTAGTGGTTTGCCACGAGGAGGAAATTCACCCCTCCACTTT
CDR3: CASGLPRGGNSPLHF

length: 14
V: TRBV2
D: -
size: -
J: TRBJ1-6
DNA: TGTGCCAGCAGCGGAAGGGGTGCCAATTCACCCCTCCACTTT
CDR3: CASSGRGANSPLHF

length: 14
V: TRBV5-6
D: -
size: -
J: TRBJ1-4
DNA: TGTGCCAGCAGCTCGCCCAGGGAAGGCGAAAAACTGTTTTTT
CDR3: CASSSPREGEKLFF

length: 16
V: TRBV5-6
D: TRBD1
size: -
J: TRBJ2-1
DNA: TGTGCCAGCAGACGAAAAATACAGGGGGCAGGGAATGAGCAGTTCTTC
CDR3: CASRRKIQGAGNEQFF

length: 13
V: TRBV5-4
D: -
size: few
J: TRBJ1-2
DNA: TGTGCCAGCAGCTTAGGACAGAGGGGGGGCTACACCTTC
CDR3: CASSLGQRGGYTF

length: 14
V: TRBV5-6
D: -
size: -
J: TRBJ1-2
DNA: TGTGCCAGCAGCACCGCCGGGTGGAACTATGGCTACACCTTC
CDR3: CASSTAGWNYGYTF

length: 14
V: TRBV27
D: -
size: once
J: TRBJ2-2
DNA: TGTGCCAGCAGTCTCAGGGGTTGGACCGGGGAGCTGTTTTTT
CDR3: CASSLRGWTGELFF

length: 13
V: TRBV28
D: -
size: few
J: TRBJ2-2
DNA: TGTGCCAGCAGTGCTTCGAACACCGGGGAGCTGTTTTTT
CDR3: CASSASNTGELFF

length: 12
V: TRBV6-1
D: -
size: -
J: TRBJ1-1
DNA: TGTGCCAGCAGTGAAGGGGGGCCTGAAGCTTTCTTT
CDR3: CASSEGGPEAFF

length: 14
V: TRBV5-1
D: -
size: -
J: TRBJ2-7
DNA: TGCGCCAGCAGCTTTGGATTGAGGTCCTACGAGCAGTACTTC
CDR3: CASSFGLRSYEQYF

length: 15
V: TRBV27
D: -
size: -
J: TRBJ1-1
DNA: TGTGCCAGCAGGCCACAGGCCGTAATGAACACTGAAGCTTTCTTT
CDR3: CASRPQAVMNTEAFF

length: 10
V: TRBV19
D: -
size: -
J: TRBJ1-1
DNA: TGTGCCAGCCAGGGAACTGAAGCTTTCTTT
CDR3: CASQGTEAFF

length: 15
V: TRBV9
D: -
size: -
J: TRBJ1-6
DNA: TGTGCCAGCAGCGTAGCTGGGGACGGGAATTCACCCCTCCACTTT
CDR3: CASSVAGDGNSPLHF

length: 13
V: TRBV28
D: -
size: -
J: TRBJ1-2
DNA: TGTGCCAGCAGTCTCAGGGCCAACTATGGCTACACCTTC
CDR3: CASSLRANYGYTF

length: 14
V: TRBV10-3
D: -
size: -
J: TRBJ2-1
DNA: TGTGCCATCGCCGTTGGGTTTTACGAGGGTGAGCAGTTCTTC
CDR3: CAIAVGFYEGEQFF

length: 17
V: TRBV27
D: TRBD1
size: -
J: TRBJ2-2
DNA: TGTGCCAGCACCTTCCACTCTCCGGGACAGGGGGCCGGGGAGCTGTTTTTT
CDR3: CASTFHSPGQGAGELFF

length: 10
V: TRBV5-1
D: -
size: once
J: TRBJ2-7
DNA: TGCGCCAGCAGCTGGGGCGAGCAGTACTTC
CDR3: CASSWGEQYF

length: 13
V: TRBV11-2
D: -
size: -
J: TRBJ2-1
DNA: TGTGCCAGCAGCCCCGACCTCGGGGGACGGGCGTTCTTC
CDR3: CASSPDLGGRAFF

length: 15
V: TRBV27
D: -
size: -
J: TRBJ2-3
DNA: TGTGCCAGCACTGAACCCGGGGGGCGCACAGATACGCAGTATTTT
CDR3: CASTEPGGRTDTQYF

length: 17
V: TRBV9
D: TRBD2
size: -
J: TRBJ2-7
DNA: TGTGCCAGCAGCGTAGCTAGCGGGGGCCCCCGGAACTACGAGCAGTACTTC
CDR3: CASSVASGGPRNYEQYF

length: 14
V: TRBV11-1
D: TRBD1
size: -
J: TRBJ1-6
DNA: TGTGCCAGCAGCCGGGACAGGCTCAATTCACCCCTCCACTTT
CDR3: CASSRDRLNSPLHF

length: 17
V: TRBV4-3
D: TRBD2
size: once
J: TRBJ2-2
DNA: TGCGCCAGCAGCCAGCCTGGTGCGGGGGGGAACACCGGGGAGCTGTTTTTT
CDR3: CASSQPGAGGNTGELFF

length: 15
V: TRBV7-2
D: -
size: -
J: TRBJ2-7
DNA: TGTGCCAGCAGCCTCGAAAGTGCCTCGCTCTACGAGCAGTACTTC
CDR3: CASSLESASLYEQYF

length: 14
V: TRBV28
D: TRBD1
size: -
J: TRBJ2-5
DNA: TGTGCCAGCAGTGGGGACAGGGGGCGCATGACCCAGTACTTC
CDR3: CASSGDRGRMTQYF

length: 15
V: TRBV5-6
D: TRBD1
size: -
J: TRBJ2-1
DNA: TGTGCCAGCAGGGACTCGACAGGGTGGGGGAATGAGCAGTTCTTC
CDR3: CASRDSTGWGNEQFF

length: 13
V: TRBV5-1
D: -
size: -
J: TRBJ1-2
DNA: TGCGCCAGCAGCCTGATGACGGACTATGGCTACACCTTC
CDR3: CASSLMTDYGYTF

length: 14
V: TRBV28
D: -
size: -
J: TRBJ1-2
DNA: TGTGCCAGCAGTTCTCCCCGACCTAACTATGGCTACACCTTC
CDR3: CASSSPRPNYGYTF

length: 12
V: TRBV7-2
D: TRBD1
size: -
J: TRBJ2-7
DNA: TGTGCCAGCAGCGGGACAGGGTACGAGCAGTACTTC
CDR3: CASSGTGYEQYF

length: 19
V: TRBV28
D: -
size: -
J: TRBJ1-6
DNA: TGTGCCAGCAGCCTCACGTGGCCTGACACATCCTCCTATAATTCACCCCTCCACTTT
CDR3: CASSLTWPDTSSYNSPLHF

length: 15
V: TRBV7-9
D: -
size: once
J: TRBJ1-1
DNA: TGTGCCAGCAGCTTCGGGGGTCGGGGTGGGACTGAAGCTTTCTTT
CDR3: CASSFGGRGGTEAFF

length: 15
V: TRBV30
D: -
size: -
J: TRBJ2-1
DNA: TGTGCCTGGAGTGAAGAGACATCGGCCTACAATGAGCAGTTCTTC
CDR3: CAWSEETSAYNEQFF

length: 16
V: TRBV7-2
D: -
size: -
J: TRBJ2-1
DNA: TGTGCCAGCAGCGGACTGCCGCGTGAGGGTTACAATGAGCAGTTCTTC
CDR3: CASSGLPREGYNEQFF

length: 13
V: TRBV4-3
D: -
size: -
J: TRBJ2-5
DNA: TGCGCCAGCAGCCAAACAGCATGGGAGACCCAGTACTTC
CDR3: CASSQTAWETQYF

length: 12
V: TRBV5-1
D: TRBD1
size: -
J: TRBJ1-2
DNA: TGCGCCAGCAGCTTGCCAGGGGGCGGCTACACCTTC
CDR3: CASSLPGGGYTF

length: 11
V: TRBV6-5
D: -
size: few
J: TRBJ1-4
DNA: TGTGCCAGCAGTTCGAAGACCAGGATGTATTTT
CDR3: CASSSKTRMYF

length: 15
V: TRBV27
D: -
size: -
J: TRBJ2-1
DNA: TGTGCCAGCAGTTTATATGGTAGGGGGGACAATGAGCAGTTCTTC
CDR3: CASSLYGRGDNEQFF